The clone carrying this T cell receptor beta chain has at least ten counts. Its antigen is as yet unknown. Scientists amplified the TCR beta CDR3 regions from RNA transcripts. HTBI-primed first-round RT-PCR preceded second-round multiplex PCR. MiXCR was run by TCRdb on the multiplex PCR reads, yielding one entry per CDR3 protein. The sample includes just over 600,000 distinct CDR3 sequences, 20% to 25% of them seen just once. The data were obtained in a study of Graves' ophthalmopathy and Graves' hyperthyroidism. Study-wide results and caveats: Detection in blood was also observed for most expanded thyroid clonotypes above 0.001 frequency.

If no ophthalmopathy appeared within 18 months of follow-up, hyperthyroidism was termed stable. As diagnostic evidence, clinical symptoms, serum thyroxine, TRAb, thyroid ultrasound and orbital computed tomography were relied upon. PBMCs came from less than 12 ml of fresh peripheral blood. This sequence originates from a young woman with stable Graves' hyperthyroidism. Some clones in this sample may be carry-over from other donors' samples. The sample was peripheral blood.

CDR3 in amino acids: CASSQTGANYGYTF. The CDR3 bases are TGTGCCAGCAGCCAAACAGGGGCTAACTATGGCTACACCTTC. This sequence joins TRBV3-1 and TRBJ1-2; 7 nucleotides match TRBD1. With 2 bases clipped from V and 0 bases from J, the junction kept 0 bases outside the gene matches. The CDR3 covers 14 residues. Germline-derived CDR1 and CDR2 are LGHDT and YNNKEL (reference sequence).